This T cell receptor (delta chain) was identified in a study of γδ T cells in repeated Plasmodium falciparum infection (dated by TCRdb to the early 2020s). At the level of the whole study: Malian children exposed to intense seasonal malaria transmission were enrolled in the natural-infection arm and compared with Australian children matched for age and gender. Four controlled human malaria infections were administered to roughly five malaria-naive U.S. adults over approximately 580 days by bites from P. falciparum NF54-infected Anopheles stephensi mosquitoes. Controlled-infection subjects were sampled at baseline, immediately before selected infections, and 21 days after each infection. The study examined how repeated Plasmodium falciparum infection shapes the human gammadelta T cell repertoire, using natural infection in Mali and controlled human malaria infection. Malian gammadelta TCR repertoires were analysed cross-sectionally during no-transmission periods and longitudinally across acute febrile malaria episodes. The full study reports these points: Vgamma9/Vdelta2+ TCR repertoires showed a highly stable polyclonal repertoire over time and infection, with many inter-individual overlapping TCRgamma sequences. The controlled-infection cohort was small, limiting analysis of inter-individual variability in gammadelta T cell responses. In Vdelta2-negative gammadelta TCR repertoires, which were largely Vdelta1+, repeated controlled infections appeared to drive waves of new clonotype selection. Generalizability was limited because the Malian cohort was drawn from a small rural village of predominantly one ethnic group. Compared with Australian children, Malian children appeared to have Vdelta2-negative gammadelta TCR repertoires that were more clonally expanded, less diverse and less shared.

The library was made by multiplex PCR. This sample was sequenced with an Illumina MiSeq. From each sorted gammadelta T cell sample, both TCR gamma (TRG) and TCR delta (TRD) chains were sequenced. Under the source paper's analysis protocol: Clonotype tree plots, accumulated frequency of the top 20 clonotypes, diversity index (DI) and D75 metrics were included in the repertoire analyses. Clone calls in TCRdb were regenerated from the public reads with CATT, after which identical DNA sequences shared one row. These V and J calls rely on TCRdb rather than the paper's analysis. The table for this sample lists about 51,000 delta-chain clones; about 1.9% of them were counted only once. The top ten hold roughly a quarter of the sample. As encoded in the germline V gene (reference sequence), CDR1 is TVYSNPD while CDR2 is GDNSRS. Spanning cysteine to phenylalanine, the CDR3 consists of 19 amino acids. Just the 57-base CDR3 DNA is kept, in frame starting at base 1.

For bulk TCR repertoire analysis, Vgamma9/Vdelta2+ and Vdelta2-negative gammadelta T cell populations were flow-sorted out of peripheral blood mononuclear cells. This clone was recorded many times. There is no known antigen for this receptor. The amino acid sequence in TCRdb belongs to a much larger clone and departs from this DNA's translation at residue 18, likely a sequencing read error; the sequence shown is translated from the DNA. The sample was gamma-delta T cells from blood. This clonotype was obtained from a pool of human donors (malaria-infected and uninfected, not separated). The J gene is uncalled and the V gene is TRDV3; the D segment call TRDD3 is taken from the table without a DNA check. The CDR3 has the sequence CAFPPFLFGGYSDTDKLTF. In nucleotide form, the sequence is TGTGCCTTCCCCCCCTTCCTGTTTGGGGGATACTCGGACACCGATAAACTCACCTTT.